The following is a T cell receptor (beta chain) sequence with its context. The sample belongs to a study of shared clonotypes between healthy human individuals. CD8 cells classed as naive were CD45RO-negative and positively selected for CCR7, excluding terminally differentiated effector memory CD45RA+ cells. The study drew all its donors from Caucasian adults living in Nashville, Tennessee. In the original workflow: Quality scores were absent from the junction-only immunoSEQ sequences, so filtering differed. The table came from immunoSEQ multiplex PCR; TCRdb's copy has only in-frame clones and leaves some out. The DNA was the basis for D and trimming; V, J and clone size are from that table. The sample holds around 2,000,000 clones; 90% to 95% are singletons and the top ten take 1.5% to 2%. This CDR3 has 15 amino acids. Trimming cost V 3 bases and J 7 bases, with 16 bases left between them. The germline CDR1 and CDR2 sequences are MNHNS and SASEGT.

The receptor's source is a man younger than 35 in good health. Some clones in this sample may be carry-over from other donors' samples. The chain employs TRBV6-1 and TRBJ2-1, with D perhaps matching TRBD1 or TRBD2 (6 bases each). Material for sequencing was naive CD8+ T cells from PBMCs. The CDR3 is CASSDPLVGGNEQFF. Written as DNA, the CDR3 is TGTGCCAGCAGTGATCCTTTGGTAGGGGGGAATGAGCAGTTCTTC.